This TCR beta chain was identified in a study of cytomegalovirus exposure and HLA in healthy donors. Researchers ran the PCR with 60 Vbeta and 13 Jbeta primers. Method: immunoSEQ multiplex PCR; TCRdb's copy keeps in-frame clones and lacks some. The sample carries more than 85,000 clones, roughly 78% recorded once. In germline, CDR1 is LGHNA, CDR2 YNFKEQ. The CDR3 extends over 15 amino acids. The V end lost 0 bases, the J end lost 4 bases, and 12 bases lay between the germline ends. This rearrangement joins TRBV4-2 to TRBJ1-2; possible D gene TRBD1, 5 bases. Sequenced input: PBMCs. This TCR was sampled from a woman in her 30s in good health and CMV-seronegative. In DNA form, the CDR3 reads TGTGCCAGCAGCCAAGAAATGGGGCGCAGCTATGGCTACACCTTC. Protein sequence: CASSQEMGRSYGYTF.